These 21 T cell receptor beta chains were sequenced from one sample in a study of patients and donors after allogeneic stem cell transplantation. MiXCR was run by TCRdb on the RT-PCR reads, yielding one entry per CDR3 protein. Of about 160,000 distinct CDR3 sequences in the sample, about a third were seen once. Material for sequencing was blood, either unsorted or a sorted T cell fraction (not recorded which). These receptors were taken from a human donor who was either an allogeneic HSCT recipient or a stem cell or donor lymphocyte infusion donor (not recorded which). It is not recorded whose cells these are; they may come from a transplant donor.

This chain connects TRBV5-8 to TRBJ1-4, with D uncertain. Germline V gene sequence: CDR1 SGHTS, CDR2 YDEGEE. V lost 5 bases to trimming and J lost 6 bases, with 11 bases between them. This CDR3 has 13 residues. DNA for the CDR3: TGTGCCAGCAGTCCCGAGATGTATGAAAAACTGTTTTTT. Its translation is CASSPEMYEKLFF.

This clonotype was counted between two and nine times. The V gene is TRBV20-1, the J gene TRBJ1-5; D not resolved. The germline V gene encodes CDR1 DFQATT and CDR2 SNEGSKA (reference sequence). The V and J ends lost 3 bases and 1 base respectively, with 7 bases between them. The CDR3 totals 13 residues. In DNA form, the CDR3 reads TGCAGTGCTAGCTCCGGAAGCAATCAGCCCCAGCATTTT. Its translation: CSASSGSNQPQHF.

This chain joins TRBV27 and TRBJ2-7; 7 nucleotides match TRBD1. There are 13 residues in the CDR3. V shed 6 bases and J 6 bases; nucleotides not matched to a gene: 8. Germline loops: CDR1 MNHEY, CDR2 SMNVEV (reference sequence). CDR3 sequence (DNA): TGTGCCAGCAGCCGGACAGGATCCCTCGAGCAGTACGTC. Protein product: CASSRTGSLEQYV.

The chain uses TRBV7-9 and TRBJ1-2; D not certain. V was shortened by 3 bases and J by 10 bases, with 9 bases between the two germline ends. The CDR3 totals 11 residues. The V gene's germline CDR1 is SEHNR and CDR2 FQNEAQ (reference sequence). The CDR3 region is CASSFGVNYTF. CDR3 DNA: TGTGCCAGCAGCTTTGGAGTAAACTACACCTTC.

J is TRBJ2-1 and V is TRBV12-3 or TRBV12-4; D unclear. This CDR3 contains 12 residues. V lost 4 bases, J lost 9 bases, and 10 bases lay in between. The CDR3 reads CASSSPPLEQFF. CDR3 in DNA: TGTGCCAGCAGTTCCCCCCCTCTTGAGCAGTTCTTC.

The chain recombines TRBV20-1 with TRBJ1-5; D gene uncertain. CDR3 length equals 13 residues. The germline V gene has CDR1 DFQATT and CDR2 SNEGSKA (reference sequence). V was pared by 6 bases and J by 1 base, with 10 bases between. The CDR3 sequence is CSAMRKSNQPQHF. Written as DNA, the CDR3 is TGCAGTGCCATGCGCAAGAGCAATCAGCCCCAGCATTTT.

This clonotype was detected only a few times. The chain recombines TRBV5-6 with TRBJ1-2; D is perhaps TRBD1 (6 bases). V was trimmed by 6 bases and J by 8 bases, leaving 14 bases between them. The CDR3 contains 12 residues. In germline, CDR1 is SGHDT, CDR2 YYEEEE. CDR3 in amino acids: CASIAGGLGYTF. Here the CDR3 DNA reads TGTGCCAGCATCGCCGGGGGCCTAGGCTACACCTTC.

The rearrangement uses TRBV9 and TRBJ1-2, with D unclear. Germline loops: CDR1 SGDLS, CDR2 YYNGEE. V lost 0 bases, J lost 7 bases, and 10 bases lay in between. There are 13 residues in the CDR3. The CDR3 is CASSVGGLSGYTF. The CDR3 DNA reads as TGTGCCAGCAGCGTAGGGGGTTTAAGTGGCTACACCTTC.

This chain uses TRBV30 with TRBJ2-1; D remains ambiguous. The CDR3 sequence is 11 residues long. Trimming removed 0 bases at V and 7 bases at J, with 4 bases between. Germline V gene data show CDR1 as GTSNPN and CDR2 as SVGIG (reference sequence). As DNA, the CDR3 is TGTGCCTGGAGTGTACTTAATGAGCAGTTCTTC. Protein sequence: CAWSVLNEQFF.

The chain uses TRBV7-9 and TRBJ2-7; D may correspond to TRBD1 or TRBD2 (5 bases each). Per the germline V gene, CDR1 is SEHNR and CDR2 is FQNEAQ (reference sequence). The CDR3 is made up of 15 amino acids. V lost 7 bases to trimming and J lost 2 bases, with 18 bases between them. CDR3: CASTPPPGRTYEQYV. Here the CDR3 DNA reads TGTGCCAGCACCCCCCCCCCGGGACGGACCTACGAGCAGTACGTC.

This clonotype was seen at least ten times. The chain carries TRBV24-1 and TRBJ1-1; the D is unclear. The CDR3 contains 13 residues. Germline CDR1 and CDR2: KGHDR and SFDVKD. V lost 6 bases to trimming and J lost 1 base, with 8 bases between them. The CDR3 sequence is CATSRTGNTEAFF. The CDR3 region has the DNA TGTGCCACCAGTAGAACGGGGAACACTGAAGCTTTCTTT.

V usage is TRBV29-1 and J usage is TRBJ2-5; TRBD1 matches 9 bases. CDR1 SQVTM and CDR2 ANQGSEA come from the germline V gene. V gave up 5 bases and J gave up 5 bases; unmatched junction bases: 12. There are 15 residues in the CDR3. Here the CDR3 DNA reads TGCAGCGTTCCAAATTGGACAGGGGAAGGGGAGACCCAGTACTTC. Translated, it gives CSVPNWTGEGETQYF.

This chain joins TRBV5-5 and TRBJ1-2; D unresolved. Germline V gives CDR1 SGHKS, CDR2 YYEKEE (reference sequence). V lost 7 bases and J 6 bases, leaving 19 bases between the germline ends. The CDR3 contains 14 residues. The CDR3 loop reads CASQSTPALDGYTF. DNA for the CDR3: TGTGCCAGCCAATCGACGCCAGCTTTAGATGGCTACACCTTC. The full variable domain, with the rest looked up from reference TRBV5-5 and TRBJ1-2, is DAGVTQSPTHLIKTRGQQVTLRCSPISGHKSVSWYQQVLGQGPQFIFQYYEKEERGRGNFPDRFSARQFPNYSSELNVNALLLGDSALYLCASQSTPALDGYTFGSGTRLTVV.

The chain combines TRBV5-1 with TRBJ1-2, with D perhaps TRBD1 (6 bases). Germline V gene lookup returns CDR1 SGHRS and CDR2 YFSETQ. The ends were cut back, 2 bases at V and 7 bases at J, with 12 bases in the middle. The CDR3 runs to 13 residues. Written as DNA, the CDR3 is TGCGCCAGCAGCTTCGACAGGCCCTCTGGCTACACCTTC. Residues: CASSFDRPSGYTF.

This chain connects TRBV20-1 to TRBJ1-4; 8 positions match TRBD1. V lost 1 base and J lost 2; bases outside the gene matches: 3. This CDR3 has 15 residues. The germline CDR1 and CDR2 sequences are DFQATT and SNEGSKA (reference sequence). The CDR3 region has the DNA TGCAGTGCTAGAGTATGGACAGGGACTAATGAAAAACTGTTTTTT. The encoded protein is CSARVWTGTNEKLFF.

The rearrangement joins TRBV12-3 or TRBV12-4 to TRBJ2-7, with D hard to call. This CDR3 has 13 residues. Trimming removed 5 bases at V and 3 bases at J, with 11 bases between. This CDR3 is CASSPSGVYEQYV. The CDR3 nucleotides read TGTGCCAGCAGTCCAAGTGGCGTCTACGAGCAGTACGTC.

This clonotype occurred many times. V gene TRBV10-3 combines with J gene TRBJ1-1; weak D call: TRBD1 (5 bases). CDR3 length: 11 amino acids. V dropped 9 bases and J dropped 5 bases, with 10 bases sitting between them. The V gene's germline CDR1 is ENHRY and CDR2 SYGVKD. This CDR3 reads CAIATATEAFF. CDR3 nucleotides: TGTGCCATTGCGACAGCGACTGAAGCTTTCTTT.

This chain links TRBV7-2 with TRBJ2-3; tentatively, D is TRBD2 (7 bases). V was trimmed by 1 base and J by 6 bases, leaving 11 bases between them. CDR3 length: 14 amino acids. From germline, CDR1 is SGHTA and CDR2 FQGNSA. CDR3: CASSLVGGADTQYF. CDR3 bases: TGTGCCAGCAGCTTAGTTGGGGGGGCGGATACGCAGTATTTT.

This clonotype was seen a handful of times. The CDR3 DNA sequence: TGTGCCAGCAGGCAGGACAGGTTATTAGCGGGCACTGAAGCTTTCTTT. It yields the protein CASRQDRLLAGTEAFF. The J gene is TRBJ1-1, the V gene TRBV2; 7 positions agree with TRBD1. V gave up 6 bases and J gave up 4 bases; unmatched junction bases: 14. This CDR3 is built from 16 residues. Germline-derived CDR1 and CDR2 are SNHLY and FYNNEI.

This clonotype has only a few counts. The V gene is TRBV6-5, the J gene TRBJ1-1; D gene uncertain. Trimming took off 4 bases at V and 1 base at J, with 10 bases between the two ends. This CDR3 is 14 amino acids long. Germline V gene lookup returns CDR1 MNHEY and CDR2 SVGAGI. The CDR3 spells CASSSWLSNTEAFF. As DNA, the CDR3 is TGTGCCAGCAGTTCATGGCTTTCGAACACTGAAGCTTTCTTT.

This clonotype appeared a single time. The chain carries TRBV20-1 and TRBJ2-1; a weak D match, TRBD2 (7 bases). Germline CDR1 DFQATT, CDR2 SNEGSKA (reference sequence). The CDR3 totals 15 residues. With 3 bases removed from V and 1 base from J, the gap between germline ends came to 13 bases. CDR3 nucleotides: TGCAGTGCTAGGGCGGGGGCGATATCCTACAATGAGCAGTTCTTC. Its translation: CSARAGAISYNEQFF.